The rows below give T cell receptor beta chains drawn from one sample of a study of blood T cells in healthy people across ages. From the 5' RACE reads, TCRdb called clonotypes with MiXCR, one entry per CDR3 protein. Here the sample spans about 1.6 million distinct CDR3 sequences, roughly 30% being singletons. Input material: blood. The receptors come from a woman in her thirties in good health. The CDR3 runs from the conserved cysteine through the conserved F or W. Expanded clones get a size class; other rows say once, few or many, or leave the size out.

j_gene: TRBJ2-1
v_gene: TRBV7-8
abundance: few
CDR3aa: CASSLARTGEYSNEQFF

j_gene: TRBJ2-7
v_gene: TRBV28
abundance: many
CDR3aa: CASTKSDYLEQYF

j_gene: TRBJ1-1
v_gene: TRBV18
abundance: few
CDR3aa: CASSPRRSSVDTEAFF

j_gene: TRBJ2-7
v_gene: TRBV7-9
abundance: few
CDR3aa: CASSRATSGSWGRFYEQYF

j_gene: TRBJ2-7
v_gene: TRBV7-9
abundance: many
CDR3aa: CASSPGHLPYEQYF

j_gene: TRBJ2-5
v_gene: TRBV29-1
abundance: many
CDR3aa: CSVEGGRETQYF

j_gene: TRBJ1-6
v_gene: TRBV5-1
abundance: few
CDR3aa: CASSFRIGTENSPLHF

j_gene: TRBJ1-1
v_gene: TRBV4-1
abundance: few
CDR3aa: CASSQGDRGSNTEAFF

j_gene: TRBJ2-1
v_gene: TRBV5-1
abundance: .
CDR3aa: CASNSGAAHNEQFF

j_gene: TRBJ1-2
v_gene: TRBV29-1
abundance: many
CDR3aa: CSAGQAYGYTF

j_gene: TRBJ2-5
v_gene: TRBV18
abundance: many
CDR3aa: CASSRLQETQYF

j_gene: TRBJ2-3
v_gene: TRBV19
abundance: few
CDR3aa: CASCISGYTDTQYF

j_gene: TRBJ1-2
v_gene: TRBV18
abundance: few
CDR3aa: CASSEDQGNYGYTF

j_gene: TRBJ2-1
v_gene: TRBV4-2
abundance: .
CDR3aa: CASSQDGAGGREQFF

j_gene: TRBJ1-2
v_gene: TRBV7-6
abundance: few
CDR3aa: CASSQGTVVVGGYTF

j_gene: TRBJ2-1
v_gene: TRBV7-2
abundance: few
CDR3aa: CASRRGGRIEQFF

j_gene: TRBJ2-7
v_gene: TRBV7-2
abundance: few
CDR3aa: CASSLGNWYEQYF

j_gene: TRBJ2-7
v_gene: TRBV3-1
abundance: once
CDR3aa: CASSQDPLAGIAYEQYF

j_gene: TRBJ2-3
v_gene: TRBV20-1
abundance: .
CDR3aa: CSARDHWVAGASSTDTQYF

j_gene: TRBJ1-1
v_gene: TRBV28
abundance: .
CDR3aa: CASSSTGALTEAFF

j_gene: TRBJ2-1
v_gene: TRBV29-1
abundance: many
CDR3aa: CSVEQDTVYNEQFF

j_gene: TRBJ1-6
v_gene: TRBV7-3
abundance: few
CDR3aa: CASSLDGSNSPLHF

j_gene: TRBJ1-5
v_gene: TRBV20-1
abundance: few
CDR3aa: CSASLPDGYSNQPQHF

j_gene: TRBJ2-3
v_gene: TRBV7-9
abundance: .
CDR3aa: CASSSGQVSTDTQYF

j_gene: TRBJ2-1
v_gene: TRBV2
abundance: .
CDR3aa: CASGPGRHNEQFF

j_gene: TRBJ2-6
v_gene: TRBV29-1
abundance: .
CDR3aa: CSAREDRASGANVRTF

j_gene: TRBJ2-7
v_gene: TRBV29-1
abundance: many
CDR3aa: CSVAPQSYEQYF

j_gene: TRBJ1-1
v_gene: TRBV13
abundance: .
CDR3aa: CASKGYIAEAFF

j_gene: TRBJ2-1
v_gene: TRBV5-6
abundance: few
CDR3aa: CASSFGLAGGQSYNEQFF